Presented here are 15 T cell receptor beta chains from one specimen sequenced in a study of T cells after yellow fever vaccination. TCRdb processed the 5' RACE reads anew with MiXCR; each CDR3 protein has one entry. In the table there are 500,000 to 650,000 distinct CDR3 sequences, more than 9% of which are singletons. The sample consisted of PBMCs, taken on the day of the yellow fever booster vaccination. The receptors originated from a man aged 30 to 39 who received the YFV17D yellow fever vaccine.

The rearrangement links TRBV29-1 to TRBJ2-3; TRBD2 matches at 9 bases. The germline V gene has CDR1 SQVTM and CDR2 ANQGSEA. Trimming took 7 bases from V and 4 from J; bases not matched to a gene: 6. This CDR3 has 13 residues. DNA of the CDR3: TGCAGCGATCGGGCGGGAGGGGCAGATACGCAGTATTTT. Protein sequence: CSDRAGGADTQYF.

This clonotype has a count of ten or more. This chain uses TRBV2 with TRBJ1-4; D might be TRBD1 (6 bases). The CDR3 loop spans 16 amino acids. Deletions cut 6 bases from V and 4 bases from J, with 18 bases between. Germline CDR1 and CDR2: SNHLY and FYNNEI. The CDR3 loop is CASSTGPPYDNEKLFF. CDR3 nucleotides: TGTGCCAGCAGCACAGGGCCGCCCTATGATAATGAAAAACTGTTTTTT.

The rearrangement links TRBV5-1 to TRBJ2-5; 8 nucleotides match TRBD1. The junction had 7 bases not matched to a gene; V was cut back by 4 bases and J by 2 bases. The CDR3 totals 15 residues. The germline gives CDR1 SGHRS, CDR2 YFSETQ. CDR3 nucleotide sequence: TGCGCCAGCAGCATCCTAAGGACAGGGCAAGAGACCCAGTACTTC. As protein: CASSILRTGQETQYF.

The V and J genes are TRBV24-1 and TRBJ2-5; no definite D call. This CDR3 is 14 amino acids long. V was clipped by 6 bases and J by 7 bases, with 17 bases between them. Per the germline V gene, CDR1 is KGHDR and CDR2 is SFDVKD. The CDR3 is CATSSSTQSGTQYF. CDR3 sequence (DNA): TGTGCCACCAGTTCCTCGACCCAGTCAGGGACCCAGTACTTC.

This chain links TRBV5-4 with TRBJ2-2; D is undetermined. The germline V gene has CDR1 SGHNT and CDR2 YYREEE (reference sequence). This CDR3 has 14 residues. V shed 2 bases and J shed 8 bases, with 13 bases lying between them. The CDR3 sequence is CASSFGLEAGELFF. The DNA for the CDR3 is TGTGCCAGCAGCTTCGGGCTAGAAGCGGGGGAGCTGTTTTTT.

This clonotype was seen a handful of times. DNA for the CDR3: TGCGCCAGCAGCTTGAGCGGGATCGCGTACGAGCAGTACTTC. Translating it yields CASSLSGIAYEQYF. The chain employs TRBV5-1 and TRBJ2-7, with 7 bases that match TRBD2. CDR1 is SGHRS and CDR2 is YFSETQ in the germline V gene. The CDR3 runs to 14 residues. Trimming at V came to 1 base and at J to 4 bases, leaving 5 bases not matched to a gene.

This clonotype was observed a handful of times. The CDR3 loop reads CASSVRTGEAYGYTF. CDR3 nucleotides: TGTGCCAGCAGCGTCCGGACAGGGGAGGCCTATGGCTACACCTTC. The chain couples TRBV7-2 to TRBJ1-2, with TRBD1 matching 9 bases. This CDR3 has 15 residues. V lost 5 bases, J lost 4 bases, and 8 bases stayed unmatched. CDR1 and CDR2 from the germline V gene are SGHTA and FQGNSA.

The chain employs TRBV7-2 and TRBJ2-3, with TRBD2 identical over 10 bases. The germline V gene encodes CDR1 SGHTA and CDR2 FQGNSA. V trimming: 4 bases; J trimming: 7 bases; junction bases outside the gene matches: 11. The CDR3 consists of 16 residues. CDR3 DNA: TGTGCCAGCAGCTCTAGTGGCCCAGCGGGGGGGAATACGCAGTATTTT. This sequence encodes CASSSSGPAGGNTQYF.

This clonotype appeared many times. The rearrangement joins TRBV5-1 to TRBJ2-2; tentative D call: TRBD1 (5 bases). Trimming took 4 bases from V and 5 from J, leaving 15 bases between them. The CDR3 length is 15 residues. Germline loops: CDR1 SGHRS, CDR2 YFSETQ. DNA for the CDR3: TGCGCCAGCAGCCCCGGCCAGGGTGAAACCGGGGAGCTGTTTTTT. Translated: CASSPGQGETGELFF.

This clonotype has more than one count but fewer than ten. This chain links TRBV28 with TRBJ1-5; D unclear. Germline CDR1 MDHEN, CDR2 SYDVKM. The CDR3 length is 15 residues. Between the trimmed V and J ends, which lost 8 bases and 2 bases, there was a span of 16 bases. CDR3 region: CASLGPTGGNQPQHF. The CDR3 DNA is TGTGCCAGCCTAGGCCCGACCGGGGGCAATCAGCCCCAGCATTTT.

The genes are TRBV20-1 and TRBJ2-1; 9 bases map to TRBD2. This CDR3 has 16 amino acids. Per the germline V gene, CDR1 is DFQATT and CDR2 is SNEGSKA (reference sequence). The CDR3 spells CCTRVGTSLSYNEQFF. The CDR3 DNA sequence: TGCTGTACTAGAGTCGGGACTAGCCTCTCCTACAATGAGCAGTTCTTC.

Comment on this clonotype: Being one base from a much bigger clone, this may be a read error. This chain connects TRBV4-3 to TRBJ2-1; 7 bases align to TRBD1. V shed 0 bases, J shed 12 bases, and the junction held 8 bases outside the gene matches. The germline gives CDR1 LGHNA, CDR2 YSLEER. The CDR3 runs to 14 residues. The CDR3 bases are TGCGCCAGCAGCCAAGATCGGGACAGAGAGGCGCAGTTCTTC. Encoded protein: CASSQDRDREAQFF.

The V gene is TRBV27, the J gene TRBJ2-7; D not resolved. Germline CDR1 and CDR2: MNHEY and SMNVEV (reference sequence). The length of the CDR3 is 13 residues. Between the trimmed V and J ends, which lost 3 bases and 2 bases, there was a span of 8 bases. CDR3 nucleotide sequence: TGTGCCAGCAGTTTTCAGGATACCTACGAGCAGTACTTC. It codes for CASSFQDTYEQYF.

The V gene is TRBV7-3, the J gene TRBJ2-5; 7 bases map to TRBD2. Per the germline V gene, CDR1 is SGHTA and CDR2 is FQGTGA. J lost 5 bases, V lost 1 base, and 10 bases had no gene match. The CDR3 consists of 16 residues. The CDR3 bases are TGTGCCAGCAGCTTAATGGGTGCGGGAGCTGGGGAGACCCAGTACTTC. This translates into CASSLMGAGAGETQYF.

This clonotype was seen more than once but under ten times. V gene TRBV15 combines with J gene TRBJ2-5, with D hard to call. This CDR3 region has 13 residues. V lost 10 bases, J lost 3 bases, and 15 bases lay in between. CDR1 LNHNV and CDR2 YYDKDF come from the germline V gene (reference sequence). The CDR3 nucleotides are TGTGCCATCTCAGAAGGGCCGGAAGAGACCCAGTACTTC. Protein: CAISEGPEETQYF.